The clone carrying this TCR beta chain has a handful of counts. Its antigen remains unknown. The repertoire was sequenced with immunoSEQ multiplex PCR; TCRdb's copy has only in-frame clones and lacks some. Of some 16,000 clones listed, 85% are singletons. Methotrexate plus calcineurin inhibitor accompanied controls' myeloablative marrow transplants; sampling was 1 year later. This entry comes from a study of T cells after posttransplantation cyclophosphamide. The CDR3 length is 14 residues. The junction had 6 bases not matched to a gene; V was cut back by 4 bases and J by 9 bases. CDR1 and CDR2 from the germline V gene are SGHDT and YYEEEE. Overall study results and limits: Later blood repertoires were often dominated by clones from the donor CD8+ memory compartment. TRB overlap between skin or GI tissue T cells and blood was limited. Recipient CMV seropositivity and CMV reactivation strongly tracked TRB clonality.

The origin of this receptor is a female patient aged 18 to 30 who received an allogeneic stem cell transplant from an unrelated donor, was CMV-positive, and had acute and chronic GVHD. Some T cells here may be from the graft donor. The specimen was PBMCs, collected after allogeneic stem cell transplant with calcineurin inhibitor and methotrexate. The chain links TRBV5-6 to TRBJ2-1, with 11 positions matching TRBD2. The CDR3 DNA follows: TGTGCCAGCAGCCCCAAACTAGCGGGGGTTGAGCAGTTCTTC. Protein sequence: CASSPKLAGVEQFF.